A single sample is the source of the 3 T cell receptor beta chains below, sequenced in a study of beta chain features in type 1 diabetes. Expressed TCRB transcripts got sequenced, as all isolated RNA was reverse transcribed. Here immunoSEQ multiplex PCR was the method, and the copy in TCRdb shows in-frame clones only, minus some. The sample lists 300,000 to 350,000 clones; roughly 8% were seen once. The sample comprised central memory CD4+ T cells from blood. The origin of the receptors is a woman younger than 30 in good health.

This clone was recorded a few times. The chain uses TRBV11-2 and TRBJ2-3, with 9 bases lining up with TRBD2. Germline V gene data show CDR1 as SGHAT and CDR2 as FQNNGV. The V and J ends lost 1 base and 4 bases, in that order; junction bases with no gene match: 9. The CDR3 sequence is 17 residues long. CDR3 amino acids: CASSLGGSGSLADTQYF. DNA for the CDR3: TGTGCCAGCAGCTTAGGTGGTAGCGGGAGTCTGGCAGATACGCAGTATTTT.

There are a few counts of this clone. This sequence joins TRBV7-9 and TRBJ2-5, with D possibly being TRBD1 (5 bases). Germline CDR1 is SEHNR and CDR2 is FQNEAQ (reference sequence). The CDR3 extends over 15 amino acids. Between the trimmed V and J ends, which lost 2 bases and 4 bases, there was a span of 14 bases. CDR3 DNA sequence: TGTGCCAGCAGCTTATCGGTCCAGGGTGGAGAGACCCAGTACTTC. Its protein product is CASSLSVQGGETQYF.

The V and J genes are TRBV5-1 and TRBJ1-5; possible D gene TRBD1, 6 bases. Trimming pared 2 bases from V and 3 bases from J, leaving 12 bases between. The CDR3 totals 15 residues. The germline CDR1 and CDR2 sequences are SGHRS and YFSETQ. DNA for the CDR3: TGCGCCAGCAGCTTAGATTCAGGGGACAATCAGCCCCAGCATTTT. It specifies CASSLDSGDNQPQHF. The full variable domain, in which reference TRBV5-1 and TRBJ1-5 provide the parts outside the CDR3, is KAGVTQTPRYLIKTRGQQVTLSCSPISGHRSVSWYQQTPGQGLQFLFEYFSETQRNKGNFPGRFSGRQFSNSRSEMNVSTLELGDSALYLCASSLDSGDNQPQHFGDGTRLSIL.